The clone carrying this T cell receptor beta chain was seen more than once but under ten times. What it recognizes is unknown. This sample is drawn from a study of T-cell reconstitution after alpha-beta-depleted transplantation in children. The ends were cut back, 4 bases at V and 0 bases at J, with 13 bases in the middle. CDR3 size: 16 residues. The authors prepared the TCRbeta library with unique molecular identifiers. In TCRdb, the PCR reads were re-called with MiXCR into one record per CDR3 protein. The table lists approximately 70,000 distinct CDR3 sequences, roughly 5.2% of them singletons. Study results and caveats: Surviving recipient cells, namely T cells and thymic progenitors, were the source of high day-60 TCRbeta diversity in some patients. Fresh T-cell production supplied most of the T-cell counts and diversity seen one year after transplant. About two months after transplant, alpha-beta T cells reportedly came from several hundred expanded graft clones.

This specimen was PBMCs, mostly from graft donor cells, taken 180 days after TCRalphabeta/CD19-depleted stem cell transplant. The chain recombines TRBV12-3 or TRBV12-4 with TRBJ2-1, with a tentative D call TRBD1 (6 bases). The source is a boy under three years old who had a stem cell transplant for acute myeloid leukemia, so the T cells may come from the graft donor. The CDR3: CASSSPDRSSYNEQFF. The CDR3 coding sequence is TGTGCCAGCAGTTCCCCTGACAGGAGCTCCTACAATGAGCAGTTCTTC.